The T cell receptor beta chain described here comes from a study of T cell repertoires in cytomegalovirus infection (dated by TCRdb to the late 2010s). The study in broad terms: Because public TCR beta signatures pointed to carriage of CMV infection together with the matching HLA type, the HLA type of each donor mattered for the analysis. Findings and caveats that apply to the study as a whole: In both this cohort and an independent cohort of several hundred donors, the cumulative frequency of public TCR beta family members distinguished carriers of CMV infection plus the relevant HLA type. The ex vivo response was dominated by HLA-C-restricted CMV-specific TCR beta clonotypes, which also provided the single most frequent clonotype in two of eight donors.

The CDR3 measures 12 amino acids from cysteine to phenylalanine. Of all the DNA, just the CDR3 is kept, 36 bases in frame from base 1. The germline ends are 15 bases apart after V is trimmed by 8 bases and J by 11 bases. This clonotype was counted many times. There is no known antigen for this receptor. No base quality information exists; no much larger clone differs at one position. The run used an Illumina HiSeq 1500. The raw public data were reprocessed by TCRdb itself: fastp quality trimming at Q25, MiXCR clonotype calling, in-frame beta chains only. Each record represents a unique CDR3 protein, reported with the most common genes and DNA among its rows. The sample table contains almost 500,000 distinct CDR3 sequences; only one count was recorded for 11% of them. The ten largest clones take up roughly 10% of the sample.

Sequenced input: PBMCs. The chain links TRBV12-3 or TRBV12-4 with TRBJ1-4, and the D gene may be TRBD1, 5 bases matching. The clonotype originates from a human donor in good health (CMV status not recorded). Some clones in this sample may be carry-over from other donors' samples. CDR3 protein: CASSFGGWKLFF. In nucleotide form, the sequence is TGTGCCAGCTCCTTTGGGGGTTGGAAACTGTTTTTT.